Listed below are T cell receptor beta chains from one sample, sequenced in a study of OX40 agonist ivuxolimab in advanced cancers. TCRdb's copy holds only in-frame clones and misses some; the assay was immunoSEQ multiplex PCR. There are about 42,000 clones in the sample; around 84% occur only once, and 21% lies in the top ten. The sequencing used CD4+ or CD8+ T cells sorted from blood, collected in a trial of the OX40 agonist ivuxolimab. These receptors all come from an adult with an advanced solid tumor such as melanoma, head and neck, liver or kidney cancer. CDR3s include the opening cysteine and the closing phenylalanine or tryptophan. The D gene is left open where the match is weak. For some rows the clone size is stated as once, few or many, or as a class when expanded; others skip it.

V gene	CDR3 length	D gene	clone size	J gene	CDR3 protein	CDR3 DNA
TRBV28	11	.	.	TRBJ1-2	CASRGPYGYTF	TGTGCCAGCAGGGGCCCATATGGCTACACCTTC
TRBV5-1	13	.	.	TRBJ2-5	CASSQRTKETQYF	TGCGCCAGCAGCCAACGGACGAAAGAGACCCAGTACTTC
TRBV2	15	TRBD1	.	TRBJ1-5	CASSEWDRVNQPQHF	TGTGCCAGCAGTGAATGGGACAGAGTTAATCAGCCCCAGCATTTT
TRBV7-7	13	.	.	TRBJ2-3	CASSLSKTDTQYF	TGTGCCAGCAGCCTTTCAAAAACAGATACGCAGTATTTT
TRBV5-1	14	.	.	TRBJ1-1	CASSFRDGNTEAFF	TGCGCCAGCAGCTTCCGGGACGGGAACACTGAAGCTTTCTTT
TRBV19	13	.	.	TRBJ1-1	CASSKPQSTEAFF	TGTGCCAGTAGTAAGCCTCAGAGCACTGAAGCTTTCTTT
TRBV7-3	14	TRBD2	once	TRBJ2-5	CASSQGGLAETQYF	TGTGCCAGCAGCCAAGGAGGACTAGCGGAGACCCAGTACTTC
TRBV4-3	14	.	.	TRBJ1-6	CASTSGPSGSPLHF	TGCGCCAGCACTTCGGGTCCCTCGGGTTCACCCCTCCACTTT
TRBV7-9	16	.	.	TRBJ1-3	CASSPKENDSGNTIYF	TGTGCCAGCAGCCCTAAGGAGAATGACTCTGGAAACACCATATATTTT
TRBV6-5	12	.	.	TRBJ2-5	CASSYGGETQYF	TGTGCCAGCAGTTACGGGGGAGAGACCCAGTACTTC
TRBV12-5	16	.	.	TRBJ2-1	CASGLVEGRAYNEQFF	TGTGCTAGTGGTTTGGTAGAGGGCAGGGCCTACAATGAGCAGTTCTTC
TRBV9	14	.	once	TRBJ2-3	CASTSGMKADTQYF	TGTGCCAGCACTTCTGGGATGAAAGCCGATACGCAGTATTTT
TRBV4-2	16	.	once	TRBJ2-2	CASSRDGVGNTGELFF	TGTGCCAGCAGCCGAGATGGGGTGGGGAACACCGGGGAGCTGTTTTTT
TRBV7-9	11	.	.	TRBJ1-3	CASSPGNTIYF	TGTGCCAGCAGCCCTGGGAACACCATATATTTT
TRBV7-9	14	TRBD1	.	TRBJ1-2	CASSPTGGDYGYTF	TGTGCCAGCAGCCCCACAGGGGGGGACTATGGCTACACCTTC
TRBV7-9	15	TRBD1	.	TRBJ2-3	CASSLGDRGRDTQYF	TGTGCCAGCAGCTTAGGGGACAGGGGGCGGGATACGCAGTATTTT
TRBV9	14	.	.	TRBJ2-3	CASSPWDFTDTQYF	TGTGCCAGCAGCCCATGGGACTTCACAGATACGCAGTATTTT
TRBV4-2	18	.	.	TRBJ1-1	CASSQEINGVPVNTEAFF	TGTGCCAGCAGCCAAGAAATCAACGGAGTGCCAGTGAACACTGAAGCTTTCTTT
TRBV19	13	TRBD2	once	TRBJ2-5	CASSIRGEETQYF	TGTGCCAGTAGTATACGGGGGGAAGAGACCCAGTACTTC
TRBV15	15	.	.	TRBJ1-1	CATSTTSRQNTEAFF	TGTGCCACCAGCACTACTTCGCGACAGAACACTGAAGCTTTCTTT
TRBV28	14	.	.	TRBJ1-5	CASSLDRSNQPQHF	TGTGCCAGCAGTTTAGACAGGAGCAATCAGCCCCAGCATTTT
TRBV19	15	.	.	TRBJ1-3	CASRWAESSGNTIYF	TGTGCCAGTAGATGGGCGGAGAGCTCTGGAAACACCATATATTTT
TRBV25-1	15	.	once	TRBJ1-1	CASSLSGNGNTEAFF	TGTGCCAGCAGTTTATCAGGGAACGGGAACACTGAAGCTTTCTTT
TRBV15	16	.	.	TRBJ2-2	CATSSPQGRGTGELFF	TGTGCCACCAGCAGCCCCCAGGGAAGGGGCACCGGGGAGCTGTTTTTT
TRBV7-2	17	TRBD1	.	TRBJ2-2	CASSLGGQGVYTGELFF	TGTGCCAGCAGCTTAGGGGGACAGGGCGTCTACACCGGGGAGCTGTTTTTT
TRBV9	14	.	few	TRBJ2-2	CASSVGGRPGELFF	TGTGCCAGCAGCGTAGGGGGCAGGCCCGGGGAGCTGTTTTTT
TRBV25-1	12	.	.	TRBJ1-2	CASRINPYGYTF	TGTGCCAGCAGGATAAACCCCTATGGCTACACCTTC
TRBV7-2	13	TRBD1	.	TRBJ1-2	CASSPGTVYGYTF	TGTGCCAGCAGCCCCGGGACAGTCTATGGCTACACCTTC
TRBV18	18	TRBD1	.	TRBJ2-2	CASSPQMTGEFNTGELFF	TGTGCCAGCTCACCGCAAATGACAGGGGAATTTAACACCGGGGAGCTGTTTTTT
TRBV7-9	15	.	once	TRBJ1-5	CASSLSMQGHQPQHF	TGTGCCAGCAGCTTGTCGATGCAGGGTCATCAGCCCCAGCATTTT
TRBV2	11	.	few	TRBJ2-1	CASSEDNEQFF	TGTGCCAGCAGTGAAGACAATGAGCAGTTCTTC
TRBV15	13	.	.	TRBJ2-5	CATSVGSMETQYF	TGTGCCACCAGCGTGGGGTCTATGGAGACCCAGTACTTC
TRBV5-6	12	.	.	TRBJ2-2	CASSLWAGELFF	TGTGCCAGCAGCTTGTGGGCGGGGGAGCTGTTTTTT
TRBV2	14	.	.	TRBJ1-1	CASSGTVLNTEAFF	TGTGCCAGCAGCGGAACAGTTCTGAACACTGAAGCTTTCTTT
TRBV4-3	15	.	.	TRBJ1-2	CASSQERYGIYGYTF	TGCGCCAGCAGCCAAGAGCGGTACGGAATCTATGGCTACACCTTC
TRBV10-3	15	.	.	TRBJ1-5	CAIRPESGGNQPQHF	TGTGCCATCAGGCCCGAAAGTGGGGGCAATCAGCCCCAGCATTTT
TRBV5-5	13	.	.	TRBJ2-7	CASSPLGDGEQYF	TGTGCCAGCAGCCCTCTGGGGGACGGCGAGCAGTACTTC
TRBV2	14	TRBD1	.	TRBJ1-2	CARTGTGGNYGYTF	TGTGCCAGAACCGGGACAGGGGGAAACTATGGCTACACCTTC
TRBV23-1	14	.	.	TRBJ2-7	CASSPATTRNEQYF	TGCGCCAGCAGCCCCGCCACAACTAGGAACGAGCAGTACTTC
TRBV19	13	.	few	TRBJ1-2	CASSIGYPYGYTF	TGTGCCAGTAGTATAGGATACCCGTACGGCTACACCTTC